This T cell receptor (beta chain) was recorded in a study of cytomegalovirus exposure and HLA in healthy donors. Study information: The 90 to 150 validation repertoires matched the roughly 700 first-cohort repertoires in platform, a later analysis reported.

TCRdb's table, derived via immunoSEQ multiplex PCR, lists solely in-frame clones and lacks some. The sample has about 130,000 clones; about 88% are singletons. V was clipped by 5 bases and J by 9 bases, with 17 bases between them. Germline V gene sequence: CDR1 MDHEN, CDR2 SYDVKM. The CDR3 spans 14 residues. The TCR sequence derives from a woman between 18 and 29 years old in good health and CMV-seropositive. Sequencing input: PBMCs. The chain has TRBV28 and TRBJ2-1; D might be TRBD1 (5 bases). CDR3 region: CASSPPPVGLEQFF. CDR3 coding DNA: TGTGCCAGCAGTCCCCCCCCGGTGGGGCTTGAGCAGTTCTTC.